This T cell receptor beta chain was sequenced during a study of control samples from healthy donors and cancer patients. CDR1 is LGHNA and CDR2 is YSLEER in the germline V gene. This CDR3 spans 18 amino acids. Losses at the gene ends were 2 bases for V and 3 bases for J; bases not matched to a gene: 11. The assay was immunoSEQ multiplex PCR, and TCRdb's table has in-frame clones only and misses some. The sample yields 90,000 to 110,000 clones, 80% to 90% seen once. This TCR came from a woman in her fifties or sixties in good health. The chain links TRBV4-3 to TRBJ1-4; 8 bases are a match to TRBD1. Sequencing input: blood. This CDR3 reads CASSQKRGQGAANEKLFF. The CDR3 DNA reads TGCGCCAGCAGCCAAAAAAGAGGTCAGGGGGCGGCTAATGAAAAACTGTTTTTT.